The 28 T cell receptor beta chains below come from one sample, sequenced in a study of blood T cell repertoires in COVID-19. Only in-frame clones appear in the TCRdb table, and some are missing; sequencing was by immunoSEQ multiplex PCR. The sample comprises hundreds of thousands of clones, roughly nine tenths of which are singletons, and roughly 6.3% rests with the top ten. Sequenced material: PBMCs or T cells enriched from blood (not recorded which). Receptors originate from a middle-aged woman who had recovered from COVID-19.

The chain carries TRBV29-1 and TRBJ1-2; 8 bases line up with TRBD1. Trimming removed 6 bases from V and 3 bases from J; junction bases left unmatched: 3. CDR3 length equals 12 residues. CDR1 is SQVTM and CDR2 is ANQGSEA in the germline V gene. The CDR3 is CSVGQGYYGYTF. Here the CDR3 DNA reads TGCAGCGTAGGACAGGGTTACTATGGCTACACCTTC.

The chain employs TRBV14 and TRBJ2-5; possible D gene TRBD2, 6 bases. Trimming shortened V by 0 bases and J by 4 bases, and 15 bases separated the two germline ends. The germline gives CDR1 SGHDN, CDR2 FVKESK. This CDR3 has 16 residues. The CDR3 DNA follows: TGTGCCAGCAGCCAAGATTGGGGCGGGGTCCGAGAGACCCAGTACTTC. This encodes CASSQDWGGVRETQYF.

This clone was counted only a few times. Here the CDR3 DNA reads TGTGCCAGCAGGTTGTTCTCCGGGGGGGCGGGAGAGACCCAGTACTTC. It translates to CASRLFSGGAGETQYF. The rearrangement uses TRBV7-2 and TRBJ2-5, with TRBD2 matching 8 bases. V gave up 6 bases and J gave up 4 bases; unmatched junction bases: 13. The germline gives CDR1 SGHTA, CDR2 FQGNSA. CDR3 length equals 16 residues.

J is TRBJ2-1 and V is TRBV30; D is perhaps TRBD2 (6 bases). The CDR3 is made up of 13 amino acids. Germline V CDR1 and CDR2: GTSNPN, SVGIG (reference sequence). V was shortened by 1 base and J by 8 bases, with 12 bases between the two germline ends. CDR3 nucleotide sequence: TGTGCCTGGAGTGCTGGAGGGAGCTATGAGCAGTTCTTC. Residues: CAWSAGGSYEQFF.

This clone was observed a handful of times. The V and J genes are TRBV7-6 and TRBJ2-2; D unclear. Germline V lookup: CDR1 SGHVS, CDR2 FNYEAQ. The ends were cut back, 5 bases at V and 1 base at J, with 5 bases in the middle. The CDR3 runs to 13 residues. For the CDR3, the DNA is TGTGCCAGCAGCCGAGGGAACACCGGGGAGCTGTTTTTT. As protein: CASSRGNTGELFF.

The chain uses TRBV28 and TRBJ2-7; TRBD1 agrees at 7 bases. The CDR3 contains 12 residues. Germline CDR1 and CDR2: MDHEN and SYDVKM. The ends lost 3 bases at V and 7 bases at J; junction bases unmatched: 3. The CDR3 bases are TGTGCCAGCAGTTTGACAGGGCGGGAGCAGTACTTC. This translates into CASSLTGREQYF.

The DNA of the CDR3 is TGTGCCAGCAGTTATTTGGGAGCGGTCAATGAGCAGTTCTTC. This sequence encodes CASSYLGAVNEQFF. The J gene is TRBJ2-1, the V gene TRBV6-2 or TRBV6-3; weak D call: TRBD2 (5 bases). The V end was cut by 3 bases, the J end by 6 bases, with 12 bases between. The V gene's germline CDR1 is MNHEY and CDR2 SVGEGT. CDR3 length: 14 residues.

CDR3 in amino acids: CASSQATIFYGYTF. CDR3 in DNA: TGTGCCAGCAGCCAGGCGACAATCTTCTATGGCTACACCTTC. The V and J genes are TRBV5-6 and TRBJ1-2; no reliable D call. Trimming cost V 4 bases and J 4 bases, with 14 bases left between them. Germline CDR1 and CDR2: SGHDT and YYEEEE. The CDR3 contains 14 residues. Full variable domain (missing parts from reference TRBV5-6 and TRBJ1-2): DAGVTQSPTHLIKTRGQQVTLRCSPKSGHDTVSWYQQALGQGPQFIFQYYEEEERQRGNFPDRFSGHQFPNYSSELNVNALLLGDSALYLCASSQATIFYGYTFGSGTRLTVV.

This rearrangement joins TRBV11-3 to TRBJ2-1; 8 nucleotides align to TRBD1. CDR3 size: 15 residues. CDR1 and CDR2 from the germline V gene are SGHNT and YENEEA. V lost 1 base to trimming and J lost 7 bases; unmatched junction nucleotides: 6. The CDR3 DNA reads TGTGCCAGCAGCTTAGGACGGACAGGGTGGAATGAGCAGTTCTTC. Translated, it gives CASSLGRTGWNEQFF. Full variable domain (outside the CDR3, taken from reference TRBV11-3 and TRBJ2-1): EAGVVQSPRYKIIEKKQPVAFWCNPISGHNTLYWYLQNLGQGPELLIRYENEEAVDDSQLPKDRFSAERLKGVDSTLKIQPAELGDSAVYLCASSLGRTGWNEQFFGPGTRLTVL.

The chain is built from TRBV9 and TRBJ1-3; 9 positions match TRBD1. V lost 0 bases, J lost 0 bases, and 7 bases stayed unmatched. CDR3 size: 18 residues. Germline V CDR1 and CDR2: SGDLS, YYNGEE. The CDR3 DNA reads TGTGCCAGCAGCGTAGGACAGGGGGTTTCTTCCTCTGGAAACACCATATATTTT. Its protein product is CASSVGQGVSSSGNTIYF.

V gene TRBV6-1 combines with J gene TRBJ1-1, with 10 bases lining up with TRBD1. Germline CDR1 is MNHNS and CDR2 is SASEGT. The CDR3 has 16 residues. V dropped 3 bases and J dropped 9; count of bases not matched to a gene: 13. CDR3 sequence reads: CASSEGTGTGEYKAFF. The CDR3 bases are TGTGCCAGCAGTGAGGGGACCGGGACAGGGGAATACAAAGCTTTCTTT.

This clone was observed a single time. J is TRBJ2-2 and V is TRBV5-1; 7 nucleotides line up with TRBD1. CDR3 length: 15 amino acids. From germline, CDR1 is SGHRS and CDR2 YFSETQ. V shed 2 bases and J 1 base; nucleotides not matched to a gene: 2. The CDR3: CASSLRTGNTGELFF. The CDR3 DNA is TGCGCCAGCAGCTTAAGGACAGGGAACACCGGGGAGCTGTTTTTT.

This clone was counted a single time. Different DNA sequences within this sample yield the same CDR3. The genes are TRBV5-1 and TRBJ1-5; D might be TRBD1 (5 bases). Germline V gene data show CDR1 as SGHRS and CDR2 as YFSETQ. The ends were cut back, 2 bases at V and 2 bases at J, with 5 bases in the middle. The CDR3 totals 13 residues. The CDR3 coding sequence is TGCGCCAGCAGCTTACAGGGCAATCAGCCCCAGCATTTT. This encodes CASSLQGNQPQHF.

The V gene is TRBV7-9, the J gene TRBJ2-2, with D possibly TRBD2 on 5 matching bases. This CDR3 region has 16 residues. Germline assignment: CDR1 SEHNR and CDR2 FQNEAQ (reference sequence). V dropped 5 bases and J dropped 3 bases, with 16 bases sitting between them. CDR3 sequence (DNA): TGTGCCAGCAGCGGACCAGGAGGTTTGGACACCGGGGAGCTGTTTTTT. Amino acids: CASSGPGGLDTGELFF.

The gene calls are TRBV12-3 or TRBV12-4 and TRBJ2-5; maybe TRBD1 (6 bases). V lost 7 bases and J 5 bases, leaving 14 bases between the germline ends. The CDR3 covers 13 residues. The CDR3 here is CASTATQGETQYF. CDR3 nucleotides: TGTGCCAGCACCGCGACTCAGGGGGAGACCCAGTACTTC.

CDR3 amino acids: CASSVELGTSEQFF. The CDR3, as DNA: TGTGCCAGCAGCGTAGAACTAGGGACTAGTGAGCAGTTCTTC. This chain joins TRBV9 and TRBJ2-1; 8 bases match TRBD2. The CDR3 runs 14 residues. Germline CDR1 SGDLS, CDR2 YYNGEE. Losses at the gene ends were 0 bases for V and 9 bases for J; bases not matched to a gene: 5.

The CDR3 DNA follows: TGTGCCAGCAGTTCGGGTAGCTCCACTGAGCAGTTCTTC. Protein sequence: CASSSGSSTEQFF. The V call is TRBV28, the J call TRBJ2-1, with D hard to call. The CDR3 extends over 13 amino acids. Looked up from germline, CDR1 is MDHEN and CDR2 is SYDVKM. V was clipped by 4 bases and J by 9 bases, with 13 bases between them.

The J gene is TRBJ2-3, the V gene TRBV7-3, with no clear D. V was cut by 6 bases and J by 2 bases, with 15 bases left in between. This CDR3 spans 15 amino acids. The germline gives CDR1 SGHTA, CDR2 FQGTGA. CDR3 amino acids: CASSYKRPPTDTQYF. The DNA of the CDR3 is TGTGCCAGCAGTTACAAGAGGCCCCCCACAGATACGCAGTATTTT.

The rearrangement uses TRBV6-2 or TRBV6-3 and TRBJ2-3; 10 positions agree with TRBD1. Germline loops: CDR1 MNHEY, CDR2 SVGEGT. The V segment lost 4 bases and the J segment 5 bases; nucleotides outside the gene matches: 9. The CDR3 has 16 residues. CDR3 coding DNA: TGTGCCAGCAGTTCGCCGACAGGGGGCGCAGGAGATACGCAGTATTTT. This sequence encodes CASSSPTGGAGDTQYF.

The chain joins TRBV5-1 to TRBJ1-4, with D uncertain. V lost 0 bases to trimming and J lost 7 bases, with 10 bases between them. The CDR3 spans 14 residues. Germline lookup yields CDR1 SGHRS and CDR2 YFSETQ. In DNA form, the CDR3 reads TGCGCCAGCAGCTTGGCGCAGGAGGGTGAAAAACTGTTTTTT. Protein sequence: CASSLAQEGEKLFF.

As regards this clone: Other DNA sequences in the same sample also yield this CDR3. J is TRBJ1-1 and V is TRBV12-5, with 7 bases matching TRBD1. The CDR3 runs to 14 residues. J lost 5 bases, V lost 3 bases, and 6 bases had no gene match. Germline CDR1 LGHNT, CDR2 FRNRAP. This chain's CDR3 is CASGFEGAGTEAFF. The CDR3 nucleotides read TGTGCTAGTGGTTTCGAGGGGGCTGGAACTGAAGCTTTCTTT.

CDR3 region: CASSGRLGEQFF. DNA of the CDR3: TGTGCCAGCAGCGGCCGACTAGGGGAGCAGTTCTTC. This chain links TRBV28 with TRBJ2-1; a possible D gene is TRBD2 (6 bases). Germline V lookup: CDR1 MDHEN, CDR2 SYDVKM. The ends were cut back, 6 bases at V and 10 bases at J, with 13 bases in the middle. CDR3 size: 12 residues.

CDR3 DNA sequence: TGTGCCAGCGTGGGGGGAAATGAGCAGTTCTTC. Protein sequence: CASVGGNEQFF. The chain employs TRBV6-5 and TRBJ2-1; tentatively, D is TRBD2 (6 bases). The CDR3 covers 11 residues. Trimming pared 8 bases from V and 7 bases from J, leaving 9 bases between. CDR1 MNHEY and CDR2 SVGAGI come from the germline V gene.

This clone has a single count. The V gene is TRBV11-2, the J gene TRBJ2-1; 8 nucleotides match TRBD2. Germline assignment: CDR1 SGHAT and CDR2 FQNNGV. There are 15 residues in the CDR3. The trim removed 0 bases at V and 8 bases at J, leaving 6 bases unmatched. The CDR3 sequence: CASSLDGRARDEQFF. CDR3 sequence (DNA): TGTGCCAGCAGCTTAGACGGGAGGGCGAGGGATGAGCAGTTCTTC.

The rearrangement uses TRBV19 and TRBJ1-3; maybe TRBD1 (6 bases). Trimming took 8 bases from V and 2 from J, leaving 16 bases between them. CDR3 size: 15 residues. Germline V CDR1 and CDR2: LNHDA, SQIVND (reference sequence). CDR3 in amino acids: CASGDTHDTGNTIYF. CDR3 nucleotides: TGTGCCAGTGGGGACACCCATGATACTGGAAACACCATATATTTT.

V usage is TRBV5-4 and J usage is TRBJ1-3; weak D call: TRBD1 (5 bases). Germline V gene sequence: CDR1 SGHNT, CDR2 YYREEE (reference sequence). This CDR3 is built from 16 residues. Trimming left V 4 bases short and J 4 bases short, with 18 bases between. CDR3 protein: CASSPWGGDAGNTIYF. The CDR3 coding sequence is TGTGCCAGCAGCCCGTGGGGGGGGGACGCGGGAAACACCATATATTTT.

The rearrangement uses TRBV3-1 (or the pseudogene TRBV3-2) and TRBJ2-5, with 8 bases lining up with TRBD2. Germline loops: CDR1 LGHDT, CDR2 YNNKEL (reference sequence). V gave up 4 bases and J gave up 2 bases; unmatched junction bases: 6. The CDR3 contains 15 residues. This CDR3 reads CASSPGLAPQETQYF. The DNA of the CDR3 is TGTGCCAGCAGCCCTGGACTAGCCCCACAAGAGACCCAGTACTTC.

V usage is TRBV3-1 (or the pseudogene TRBV3-2) and J usage is TRBJ2-6; D gene uncertain. The CDR3 runs to 15 residues. Germline V lookup: CDR1 LGHDT, CDR2 YNNKEL (reference sequence). V was clipped by 5 bases and J by 4 bases, with 12 bases between them. The CDR3 region has the DNA TGTGCCAGCAGCGTCGCGTCCCCAGGGGCCAACGTCCTGACTTTC. Its translation: CASSVASPGANVLTF.